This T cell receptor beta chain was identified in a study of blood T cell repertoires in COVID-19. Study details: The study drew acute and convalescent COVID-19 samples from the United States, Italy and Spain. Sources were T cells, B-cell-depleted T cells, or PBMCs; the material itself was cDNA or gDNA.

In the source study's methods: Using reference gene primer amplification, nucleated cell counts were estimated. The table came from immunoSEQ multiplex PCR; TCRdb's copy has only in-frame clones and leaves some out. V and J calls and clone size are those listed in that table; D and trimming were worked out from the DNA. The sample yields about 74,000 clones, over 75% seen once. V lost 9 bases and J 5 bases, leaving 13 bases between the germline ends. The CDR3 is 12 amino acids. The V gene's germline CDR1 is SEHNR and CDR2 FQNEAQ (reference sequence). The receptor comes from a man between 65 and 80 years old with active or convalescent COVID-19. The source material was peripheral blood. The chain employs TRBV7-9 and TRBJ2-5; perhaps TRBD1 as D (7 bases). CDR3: CAREGAPETQYF. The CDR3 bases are TGTGCCAGGGAGGGGGCGCCCGAGACCCAGTACTTC.